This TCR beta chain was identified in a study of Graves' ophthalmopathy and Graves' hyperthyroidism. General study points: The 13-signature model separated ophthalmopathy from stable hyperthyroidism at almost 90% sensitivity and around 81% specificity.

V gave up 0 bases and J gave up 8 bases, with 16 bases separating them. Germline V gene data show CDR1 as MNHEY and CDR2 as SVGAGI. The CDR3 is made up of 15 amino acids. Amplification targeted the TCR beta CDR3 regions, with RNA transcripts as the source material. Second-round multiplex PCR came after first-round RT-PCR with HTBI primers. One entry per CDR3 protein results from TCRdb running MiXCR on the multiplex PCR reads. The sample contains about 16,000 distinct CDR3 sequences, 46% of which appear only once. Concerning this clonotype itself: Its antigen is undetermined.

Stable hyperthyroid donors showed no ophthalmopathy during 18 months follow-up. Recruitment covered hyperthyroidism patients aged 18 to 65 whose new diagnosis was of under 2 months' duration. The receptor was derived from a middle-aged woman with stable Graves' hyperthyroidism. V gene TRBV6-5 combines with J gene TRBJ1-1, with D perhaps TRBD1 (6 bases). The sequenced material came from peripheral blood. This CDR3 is CASSYSVGGGTEAFF. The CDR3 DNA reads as TGTGCCAGCAGTTACTCGGTGGGGGGGGGCACGGAAGCTTTCTTT.